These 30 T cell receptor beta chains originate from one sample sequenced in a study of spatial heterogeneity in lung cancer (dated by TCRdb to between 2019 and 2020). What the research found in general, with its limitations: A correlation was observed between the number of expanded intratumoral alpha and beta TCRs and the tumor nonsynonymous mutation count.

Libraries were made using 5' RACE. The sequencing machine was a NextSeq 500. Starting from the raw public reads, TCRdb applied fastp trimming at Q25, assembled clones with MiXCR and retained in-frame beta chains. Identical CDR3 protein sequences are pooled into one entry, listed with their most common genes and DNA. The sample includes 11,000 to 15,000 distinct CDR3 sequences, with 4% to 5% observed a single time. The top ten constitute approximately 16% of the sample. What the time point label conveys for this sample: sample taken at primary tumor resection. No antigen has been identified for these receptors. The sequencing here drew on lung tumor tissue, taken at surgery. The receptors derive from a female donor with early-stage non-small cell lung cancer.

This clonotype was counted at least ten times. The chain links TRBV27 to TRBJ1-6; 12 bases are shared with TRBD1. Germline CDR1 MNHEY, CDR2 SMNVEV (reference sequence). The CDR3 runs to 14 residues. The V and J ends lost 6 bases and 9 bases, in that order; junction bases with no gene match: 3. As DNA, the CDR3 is TGTGCCAGCAGCGGGACAGGGGGCCGTTCACCCCTCCACTTT. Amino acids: CASSGTGGRSPLHF.

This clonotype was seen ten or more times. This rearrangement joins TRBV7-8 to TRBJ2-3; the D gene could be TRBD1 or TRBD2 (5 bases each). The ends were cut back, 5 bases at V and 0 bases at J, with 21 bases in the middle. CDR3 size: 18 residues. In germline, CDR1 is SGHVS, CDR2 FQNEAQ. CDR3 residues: CASSPSRITGGSTDTQYF. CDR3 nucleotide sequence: TGTGCCAGCAGCCCAAGTCGGATTACTGGGGGAAGCACAGATACGCAGTATTTT.

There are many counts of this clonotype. The CDR3: CASSYRGGDYNEQFF. For the CDR3, the DNA is TGTGCCAGCAGTTACCGCGGGGGGGACTACAATGAGCAGTTCTTC. This chain links TRBV6-2 or TRBV6-3 with TRBJ2-1, with 9 bases fitting TRBD2. Unmatched junction bases numbered 2, after V lost 2 bases and J lost 3 bases. CDR3 length equals 15 residues. The germline CDR1 and CDR2 sequences are MNHEY and SVGEGT.

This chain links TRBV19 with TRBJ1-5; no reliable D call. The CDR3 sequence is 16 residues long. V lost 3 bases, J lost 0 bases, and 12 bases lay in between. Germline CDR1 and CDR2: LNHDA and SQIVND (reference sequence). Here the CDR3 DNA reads TGTGCCAGTAGTATTGCGAACAGAGTTAGCAATCAGCCCCAGCATTTT. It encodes CASSIANRVSNQPQHF.

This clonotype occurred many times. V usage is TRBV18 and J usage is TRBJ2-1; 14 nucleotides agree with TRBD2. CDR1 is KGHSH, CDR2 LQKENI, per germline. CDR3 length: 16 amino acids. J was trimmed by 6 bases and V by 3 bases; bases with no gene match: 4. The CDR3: CASSPPGTSGGNEQFF. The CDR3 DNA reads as TGTGCCAGCTCACCCCCCGGGACTAGCGGGGGCAATGAGCAGTTCTTC. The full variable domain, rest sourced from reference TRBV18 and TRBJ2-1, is NAGVMQNPRHLVRRRGQEARLRCSPMKGHSHVYWYRQLPEEGLKFMVYLQKENIIDESGMPKERFSAEFPKEGPSILRIQQVVRGDSAAYFCASSPPGTSGGNEQFFGPGTRLTVL.

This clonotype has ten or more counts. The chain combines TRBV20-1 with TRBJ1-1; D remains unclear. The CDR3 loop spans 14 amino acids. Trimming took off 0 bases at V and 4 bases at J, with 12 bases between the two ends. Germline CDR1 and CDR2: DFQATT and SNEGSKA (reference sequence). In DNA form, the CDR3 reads TGCAGTGCTAGAGAGTCAGGATCCGGCACTGAAGCTTTCTTT. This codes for CSARESGSGTEAFF.

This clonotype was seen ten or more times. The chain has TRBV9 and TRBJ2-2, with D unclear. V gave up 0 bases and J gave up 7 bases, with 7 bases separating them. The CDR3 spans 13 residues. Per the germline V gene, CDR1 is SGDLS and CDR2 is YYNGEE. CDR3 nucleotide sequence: TGTGCCAGCAGCGTAGGGGTGGTCGGGGAGCTGTTTTTT. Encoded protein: CASSVGVVGELFF.

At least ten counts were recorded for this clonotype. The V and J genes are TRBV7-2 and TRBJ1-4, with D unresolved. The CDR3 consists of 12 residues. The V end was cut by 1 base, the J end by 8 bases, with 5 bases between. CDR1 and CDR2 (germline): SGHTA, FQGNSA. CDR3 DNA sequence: TGTGCCAGCAGCTTAGGCCCGGAAAAACTGTTTTTT. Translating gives CASSLGPEKLFF.

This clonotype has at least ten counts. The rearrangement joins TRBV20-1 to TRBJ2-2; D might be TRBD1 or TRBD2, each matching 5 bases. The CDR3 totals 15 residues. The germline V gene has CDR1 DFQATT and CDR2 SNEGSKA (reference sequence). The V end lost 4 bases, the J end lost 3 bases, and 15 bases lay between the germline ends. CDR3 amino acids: CSANRGTSDTGELFF. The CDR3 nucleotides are TGCAGTGCTAACAGAGGGACGAGTGACACCGGGGAGCTGTTTTTT.

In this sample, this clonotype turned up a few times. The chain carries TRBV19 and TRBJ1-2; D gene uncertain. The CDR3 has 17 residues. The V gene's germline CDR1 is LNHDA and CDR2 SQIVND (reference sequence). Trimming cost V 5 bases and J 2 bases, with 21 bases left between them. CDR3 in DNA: TGTGCCAGTAGTCAACCAGGACGGACGGGAGTGAACTATGGCTACACCTTC. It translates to CASSQPGRTGVNYGYTF.

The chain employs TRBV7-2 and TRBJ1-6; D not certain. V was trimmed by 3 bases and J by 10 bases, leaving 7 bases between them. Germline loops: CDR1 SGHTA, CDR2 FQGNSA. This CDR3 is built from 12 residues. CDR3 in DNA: TGTGCCAGCAGCTTTTTGGGCTCACCCCTCCACTTT. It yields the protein CASSFLGSPLHF.

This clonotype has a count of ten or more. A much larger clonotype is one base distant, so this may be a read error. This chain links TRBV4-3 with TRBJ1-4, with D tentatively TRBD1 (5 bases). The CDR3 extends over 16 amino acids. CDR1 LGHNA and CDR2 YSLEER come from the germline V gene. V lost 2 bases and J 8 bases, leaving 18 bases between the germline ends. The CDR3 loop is CASSQRSRGSNEKLFF. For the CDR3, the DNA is TGCGCCAGCAGCCAACGGTCCCGGGGGTCCAACGAAAAACTGTTTTTT.

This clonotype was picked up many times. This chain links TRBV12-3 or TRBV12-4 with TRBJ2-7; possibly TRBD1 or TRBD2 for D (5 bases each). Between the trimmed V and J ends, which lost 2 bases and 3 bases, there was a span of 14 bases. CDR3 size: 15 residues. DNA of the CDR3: TGTGCCAGCAGTTTATCAGGGAGCGCCAACTACGAGCAGTACTTC. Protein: CASSLSGSANYEQYF.

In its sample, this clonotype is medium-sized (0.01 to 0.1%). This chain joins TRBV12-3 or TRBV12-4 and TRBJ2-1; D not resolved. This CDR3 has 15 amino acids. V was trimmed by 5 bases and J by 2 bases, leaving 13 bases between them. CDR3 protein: CASSLGYAAYNEQFF. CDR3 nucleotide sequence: TGTGCCAGCAGTCTGGGGTACGCCGCCTACAATGAGCAGTTCTTC.

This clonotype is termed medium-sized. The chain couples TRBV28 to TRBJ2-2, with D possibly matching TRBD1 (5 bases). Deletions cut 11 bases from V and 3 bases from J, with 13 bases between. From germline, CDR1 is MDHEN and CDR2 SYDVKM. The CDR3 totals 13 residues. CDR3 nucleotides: TGTGCCTCAAGGGGCGCGGACACCGGGGAGCTGTTTTTT. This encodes CASRGADTGELFF.

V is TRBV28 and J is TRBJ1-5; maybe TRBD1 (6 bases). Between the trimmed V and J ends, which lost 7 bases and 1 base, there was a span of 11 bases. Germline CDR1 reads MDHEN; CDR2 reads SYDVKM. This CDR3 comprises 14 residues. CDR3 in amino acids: CASTQGGSNQPQHF. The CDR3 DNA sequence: TGTGCCAGCACACAAGGGGGGAGCAATCAGCCCCAGCATTTT.

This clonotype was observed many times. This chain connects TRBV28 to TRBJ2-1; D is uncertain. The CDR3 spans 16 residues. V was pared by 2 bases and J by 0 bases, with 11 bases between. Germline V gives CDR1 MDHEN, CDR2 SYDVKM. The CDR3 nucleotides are TGTGCCAGCAGTTTAACCGGGCTGGGCTCCTACAATGAGCAGTTCTTC. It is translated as CASSLTGLGSYNEQFF.

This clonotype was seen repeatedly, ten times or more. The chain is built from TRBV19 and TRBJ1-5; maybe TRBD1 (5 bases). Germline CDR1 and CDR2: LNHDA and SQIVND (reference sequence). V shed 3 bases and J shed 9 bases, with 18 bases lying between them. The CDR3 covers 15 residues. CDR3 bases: TGTGCCAGTAGTATGGATAGGCAGGGCAAAGTGCCCCAGCATTTT. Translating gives CASSMDRQGKVPQHF.

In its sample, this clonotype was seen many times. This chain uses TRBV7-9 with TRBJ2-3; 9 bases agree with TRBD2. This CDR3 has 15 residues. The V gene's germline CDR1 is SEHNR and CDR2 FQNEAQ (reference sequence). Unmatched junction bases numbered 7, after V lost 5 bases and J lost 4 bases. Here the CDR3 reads CASSPSGGKPDTQYF. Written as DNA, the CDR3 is TGTGCCAGCAGCCCCAGCGGGGGGAAACCAGATACGCAGTATTTT.

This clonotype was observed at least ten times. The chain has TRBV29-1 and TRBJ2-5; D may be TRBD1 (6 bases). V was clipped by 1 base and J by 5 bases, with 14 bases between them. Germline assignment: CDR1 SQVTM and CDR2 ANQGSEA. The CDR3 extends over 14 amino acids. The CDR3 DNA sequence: TGCAGCGTTGAAGCAACAGGGTCGGGGGAGACCCAGTACTTC. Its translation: CSVEATGSGETQYF.

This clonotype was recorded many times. The CDR3: CASSPPDLYGANVLTF. The CDR3 nucleotides are TGTGCCAGCAGCCCCCCGGACCTTTATGGGGCCAACGTCCTGACTTTC. The V and J genes are TRBV9 and TRBJ2-6; D ambiguous. The V end lost 4 bases, the J end lost 3 bases, and 14 bases lay between the germline ends. Germline CDR1 reads SGDLS; CDR2 reads YYNGEE. This CDR3 region has 16 residues.

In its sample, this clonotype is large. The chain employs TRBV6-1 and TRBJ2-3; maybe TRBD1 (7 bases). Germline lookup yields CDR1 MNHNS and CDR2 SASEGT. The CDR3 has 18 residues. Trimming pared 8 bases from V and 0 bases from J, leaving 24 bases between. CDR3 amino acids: CASSPRGLGLTSTDTQYF. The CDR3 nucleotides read TGTGCCAGCTCCCCGAGGGGGCTAGGACTAACTAGCACAGATACGCAGTATTTT.

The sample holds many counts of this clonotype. CDR3 protein: CASSLPTGTDTQYF. DNA for the CDR3: TGTGCCAGCAGCTTGCCGACCGGAACAGATACGCAGTATTTT. The chain recombines TRBV5-4 with TRBJ2-3; no clear D. From germline, CDR1 is SGHNT and CDR2 YYREEE (reference sequence). CDR3 length equals 14 residues. The V gene lost 1 base and the J gene lost 3 bases, with 9 bases spanning the gap.

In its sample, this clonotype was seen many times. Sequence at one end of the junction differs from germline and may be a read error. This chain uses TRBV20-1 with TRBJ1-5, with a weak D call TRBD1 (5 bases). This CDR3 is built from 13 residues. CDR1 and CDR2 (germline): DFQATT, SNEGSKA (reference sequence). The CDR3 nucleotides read TGCAGTGCTAGAGGCTCAGGGTTGGTGCCCAAGCATTTT. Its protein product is CSARGSGLVPKHF.

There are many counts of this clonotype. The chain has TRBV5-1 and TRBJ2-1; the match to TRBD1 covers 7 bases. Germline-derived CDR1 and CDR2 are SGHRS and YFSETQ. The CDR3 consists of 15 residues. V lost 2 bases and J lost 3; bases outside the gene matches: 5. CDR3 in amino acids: CASSFPGTVYNEQFF. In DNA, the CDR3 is TGCGCCAGCAGCTTTCCCGGGACAGTCTACAATGAGCAGTTCTTC.

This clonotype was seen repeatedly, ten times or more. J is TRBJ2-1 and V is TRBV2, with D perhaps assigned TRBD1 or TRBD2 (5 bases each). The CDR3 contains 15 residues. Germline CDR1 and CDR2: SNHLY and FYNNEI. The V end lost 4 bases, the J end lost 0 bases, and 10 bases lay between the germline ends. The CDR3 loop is CASSGEGSSYNEQFF. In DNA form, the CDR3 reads TGTGCCAGCAGTGGTGAGGGGAGCTCCTACAATGAGCAGTTCTTC.

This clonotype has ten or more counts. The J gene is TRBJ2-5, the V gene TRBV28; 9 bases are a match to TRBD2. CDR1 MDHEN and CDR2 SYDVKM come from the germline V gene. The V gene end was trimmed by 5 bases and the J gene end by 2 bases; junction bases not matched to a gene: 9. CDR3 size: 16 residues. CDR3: CASSPTGLASQETQYF. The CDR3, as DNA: TGTGCCAGCAGTCCAACGGGACTAGCTTCACAAGAGACCCAGTACTTC.

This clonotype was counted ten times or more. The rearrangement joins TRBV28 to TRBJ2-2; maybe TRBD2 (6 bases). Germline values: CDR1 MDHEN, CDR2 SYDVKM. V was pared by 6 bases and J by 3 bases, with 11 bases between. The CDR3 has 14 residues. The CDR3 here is CASSSGTYTGELFF. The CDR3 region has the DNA TGTGCCAGCAGCTCCGGGACTTACACCGGGGAGCTGTTTTTT.

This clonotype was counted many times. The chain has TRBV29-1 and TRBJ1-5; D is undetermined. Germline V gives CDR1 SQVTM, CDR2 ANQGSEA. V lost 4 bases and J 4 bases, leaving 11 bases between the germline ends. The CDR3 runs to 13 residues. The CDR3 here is CSVVTTGNQPQHF. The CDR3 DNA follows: TGCAGCGTTGTAACGACGGGAAATCAGCCCCAGCATTTT.

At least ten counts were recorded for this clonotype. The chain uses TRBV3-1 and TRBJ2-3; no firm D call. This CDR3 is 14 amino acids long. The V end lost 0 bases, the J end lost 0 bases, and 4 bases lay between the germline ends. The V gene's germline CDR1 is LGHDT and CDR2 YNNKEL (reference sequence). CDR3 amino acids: CASSQDASTDTQYF. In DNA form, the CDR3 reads TGTGCCAGCAGCCAAGATGCTAGCACAGATACGCAGTATTTT.